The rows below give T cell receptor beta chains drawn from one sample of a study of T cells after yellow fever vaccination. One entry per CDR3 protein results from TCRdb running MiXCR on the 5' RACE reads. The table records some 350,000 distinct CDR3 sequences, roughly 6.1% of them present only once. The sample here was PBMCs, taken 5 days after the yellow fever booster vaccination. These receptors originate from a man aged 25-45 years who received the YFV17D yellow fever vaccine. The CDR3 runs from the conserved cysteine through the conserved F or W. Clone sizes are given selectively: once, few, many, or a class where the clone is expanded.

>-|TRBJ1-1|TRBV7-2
CASSPGGGEAFF
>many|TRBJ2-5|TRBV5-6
CASSFLNRPQETQYF
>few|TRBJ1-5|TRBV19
CASTQGVSLQRNQPQHF
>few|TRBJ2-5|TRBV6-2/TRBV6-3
CASKWTSGEETQYF
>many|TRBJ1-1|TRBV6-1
CASRRGVNTEAFF
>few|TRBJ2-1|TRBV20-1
CSARRTGTSGRANEQFF
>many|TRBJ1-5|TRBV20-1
CSAGGSARNQPQHF
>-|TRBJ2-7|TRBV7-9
CASSAPAGVGEQYF
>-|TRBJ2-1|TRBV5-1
CASSLVRTSDALGGNEQFF
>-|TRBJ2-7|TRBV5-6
CASSLLVAGAPYEQYF
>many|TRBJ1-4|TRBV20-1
CSAQQANEKLFF
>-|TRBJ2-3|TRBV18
CASSPWAGNTDTQYF